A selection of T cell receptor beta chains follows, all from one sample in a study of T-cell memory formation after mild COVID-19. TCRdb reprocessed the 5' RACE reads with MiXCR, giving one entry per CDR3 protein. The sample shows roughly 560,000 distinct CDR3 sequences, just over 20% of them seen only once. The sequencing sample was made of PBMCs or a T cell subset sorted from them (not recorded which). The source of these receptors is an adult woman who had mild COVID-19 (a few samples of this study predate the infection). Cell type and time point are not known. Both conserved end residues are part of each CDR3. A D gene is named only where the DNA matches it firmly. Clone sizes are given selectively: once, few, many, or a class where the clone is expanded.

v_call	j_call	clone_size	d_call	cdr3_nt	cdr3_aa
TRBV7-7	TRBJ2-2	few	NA	TGTGCTAGCACCCCTTTAGGGGGGCACACCGGGGAGCTGTTTTTT	CASTPLGGHTGELFF
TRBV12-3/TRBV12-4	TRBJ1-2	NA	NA	TGTGCCAGCAGTTTGAGGGGGTACTATGGCTACACCTTC	CASSLRGYYGYTF
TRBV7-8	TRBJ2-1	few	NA	TGTGCCAGCAGCTTAAGACCTGGAGCGCCCTACAATGAGCAGTTCTTC	CASSLRPGAPYNEQFF
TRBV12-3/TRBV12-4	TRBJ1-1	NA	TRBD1	TGTGCCAGCAGTCCCGGGGCTCAGGGGGGCAGGTTCACTGAAGCTTTCTTT	CASSPGAQGGRFTEAFF
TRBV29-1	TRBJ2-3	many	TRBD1	TGCAGCGTAACGGGACAGGGGTCCACAGATACGCAGTATTTT	CSVTGQGSTDTQYF
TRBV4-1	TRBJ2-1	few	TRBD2	TGCGCCAGCAGCCAAGAGAGGTGGGAGGGCGGCTACAATGAGCAGTTCTTC	CASSQERWEGGYNEQFF
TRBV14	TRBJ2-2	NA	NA	TGTGCCAGCAGCCAAGATATAGTGGCCGCCAACACCGGGGAGCTGTTTTTT	CASSQDIVAANTGELFF
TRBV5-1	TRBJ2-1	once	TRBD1	TGCGCCAGCAGCGTCTGGGACAGGGGTAATGAGCAGTTCTTC	CASSVWDRGNEQFF
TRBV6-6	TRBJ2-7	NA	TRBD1	TGTGCCAGCAGTTACTCGATGACCGGGACAGGGGACCTATACGAGCAGTACTTC	CASSYSMTGTGDLYEQYF
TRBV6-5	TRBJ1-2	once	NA	TGTGCCAGCAGTTACGCCACAGGAATCTATGGCTACACCTTC	CASSYATGIYGYTF
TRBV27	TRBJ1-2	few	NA	TGTGCCAGCAGTTGGAGGTCCGGGGCGGATGGCTACACCTTC	CASSWRSGADGYTF
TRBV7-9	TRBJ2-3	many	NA	TGTGCCAGCAGCTTCGCAAGCGGAAGCACAGATACGCAGTATTTT	CASSFASGSTDTQYF
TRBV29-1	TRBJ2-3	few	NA	TGCAGCGTTGATAAGGGGAGCACAGATACGCAGTATTTT	CSVDKGSTDTQYF
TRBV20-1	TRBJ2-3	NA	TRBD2	TGCAGTGCTAGGACTAGCGGGAGCGTCAGGGGTACAGATACGCAGTATTTT	CSARTSGSVRGTDTQYF
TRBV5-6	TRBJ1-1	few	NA	TGTGCCAGCAGTCCCTCCGCCTTCACTGAAGCTTTCTTT	CASSPSAFTEAFF
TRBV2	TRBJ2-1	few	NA	TGTGCCAGCAGTGAACAGGGGATCCACAATGAGCAGTTCTTC	CASSEQGIHNEQFF
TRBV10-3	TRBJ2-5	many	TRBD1	TGTGCCACCCGACAGGGAGAGACCCAGTACTTC	CATRQGETQYF
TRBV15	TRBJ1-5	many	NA	TGTGCCACCAGACAGTACTCGTATAGCAATCAGCCCCAGCATTTT	CATRQYSYSNQPQHF
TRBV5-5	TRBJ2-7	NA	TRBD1	TGTGCCAGCGGTCGACAGGGTTCGTACGAGCAGTACTTC	CASGRQGSYEQYF
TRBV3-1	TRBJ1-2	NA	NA	TGTGCCAGCAGCCAAGGGCAGGTTCGCGGCTACACCTTC	CASSQGQVRGYTF
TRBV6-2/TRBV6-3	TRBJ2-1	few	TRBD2	TGTGCCAGCAGTCAAACTAGCGGGAGTGCCTACAATGAGCAGTTCTTC	CASSQTSGSAYNEQFF
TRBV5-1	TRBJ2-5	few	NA	TGCGCCAGCAGCTTGGCCAGGGGCGGCTTTCAAGAGACCCAGTACTTC	CASSLARGGFQETQYF
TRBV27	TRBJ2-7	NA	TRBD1	TGTGCCAGCAGTCCACTGACAGGGGAGGAGACCTACGAGCAGTACTTC	CASSPLTGEETYEQYF
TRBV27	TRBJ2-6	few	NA	TGTGCCAGCAGTGCCTTTGGGACACGGAGCTCTGGGGCCAACGTCCTGACTTTC	CASSAFGTRSSGANVLTF
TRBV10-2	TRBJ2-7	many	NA	TGCGCCAGCAGTACTCAGGCACAGACCTACGAGCAGTACTTC	CASSTQAQTYEQYF
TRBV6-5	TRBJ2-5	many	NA	TGTGCCAGCAGTTACTCGGTGGGCACGGCAATGGTGACCCAGTACTTC	CASSYSVGTAMVTQYF
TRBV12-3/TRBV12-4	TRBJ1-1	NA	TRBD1	TGTGCCAGCAGCCACACAGGGGGAAACACTGAAGCTTTCTTT	CASSHTGGNTEAFF
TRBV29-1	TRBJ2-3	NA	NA	TGCAGCGTTGAATTGGTGAGCACAGATACGCAGTATTTT	CSVELVSTDTQYF
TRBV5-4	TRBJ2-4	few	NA	TGTGCCAGCAGCGTGGGGCAGGGGAACATTCAGTACTTC	CASSVGQGNIQYF
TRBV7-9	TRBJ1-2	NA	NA	TGTGCCAGCTCAGCATTAGGGGATGGCTACACCTTC	CASSALGDGYTF
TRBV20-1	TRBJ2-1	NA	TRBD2	TGCAGTGCTGTAGGACTAGCGGGAGTCCTGGAGCAGTTCTTC	CSAVGLAGVLEQFF
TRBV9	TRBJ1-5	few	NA	TGTGCCAGCAGCGTAGGGATTAGCAATCAGCCCCAGCATTTT	CASSVGISNQPQHF
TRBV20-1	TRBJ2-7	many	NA	TGCAGTGCTAAGGGGGGGTACGGGAGCACGGCAGGGTCCTACGAGCAGTACTTC	CSAKGGYGSTAGSYEQYF
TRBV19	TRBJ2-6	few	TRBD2	TGTGCCAGTAGTTCCTTAGCGGGGGCCCTCTCTGGGGCCAACGTCCTGACTTTC	CASSSLAGALSGANVLTF
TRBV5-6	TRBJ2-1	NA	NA	TGTGCCAGCAGCTTGTTAGGGGCCAGCTCCTACAATGAGCAGTTCTTC	CASSLLGASSYNEQFF
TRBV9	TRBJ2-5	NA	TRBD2	TGTGCCAGCAGCGTAGCTGGTAGCGGGGGTTCAAAAGAGACCCAGTACTTC	CASSVAGSGGSKETQYF
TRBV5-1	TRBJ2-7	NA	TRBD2	TGCGCCAGCAGCTTGGATACGGGGGGATACGAGCAGTACTTC	CASSLDTGGYEQYF
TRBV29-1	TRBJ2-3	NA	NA	TGCAGCGTTGAAGTAGCGGGCAGGGGAAGAGGGGCCGGGCAATACACAGATACGCAGTATTTT	CSVEVAGRGRGAGQYTDTQYF
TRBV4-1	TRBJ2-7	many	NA	TGCGCCAGCAGCCAAGTAGGAGGGGGTCGAGGGAACGAGCAGTACTTC	CASSQVGGGRGNEQYF
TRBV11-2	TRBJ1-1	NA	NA	TGTGCCAGCAGCTTCGTGACGGGCTTGAGGGCTTTCTTT	CASSFVTGLRAFF
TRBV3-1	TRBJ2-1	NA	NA	TGTGCCAGCAGCCAAGATACCCTCAATGAGCAGTTCTTC	CASSQDTLNEQFF
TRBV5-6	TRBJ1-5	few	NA	TGTGCCAGCAGCCTCATGGATCAGCCCCAGCATTTT	CASSLMDQPQHF
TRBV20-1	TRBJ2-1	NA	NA	TGCAGTGCTCTTGGGCGTGGAGGGAGCTCCTACAATGAGCAGTTCTTC	CSALGRGGSSYNEQFF
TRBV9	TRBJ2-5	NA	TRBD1	TGTGCCAGCAGCGTAGGGGGGACAGGGGGATTCCAAGAGACCCAGTACTTC	CASSVGGTGGFQETQYF
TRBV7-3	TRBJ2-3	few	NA	TGTGCCAGCAGCACCTCCCCCGATACGCAGTATTTT	CASSTSPDTQYF
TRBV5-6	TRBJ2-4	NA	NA	TGTGCCAGCAGCCTAGGACGGAACCAGTACTTC	CASSLGRNQYF
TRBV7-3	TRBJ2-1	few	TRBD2	TGTGCCAGCAGCGAAGGACTAGCCGCCCCCTACAATGAGCAGTTCTTC	CASSEGLAAPYNEQFF
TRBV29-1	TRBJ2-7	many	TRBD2	TGCAGCTTCCAGGGGCTAGCGGGGGACGAGCAGTACTTC	CSFQGLAGDEQYF
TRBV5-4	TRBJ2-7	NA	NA	TGTGCCAGCAGCTTGAGGGGCAGGCAGGGGTCCTACGAGCAGTACTTC	CASSLRGRQGSYEQYF
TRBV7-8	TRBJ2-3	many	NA	TGTGCCAGCAGCTTAGCGGGACCCACAGATACGCAGTATTTT	CASSLAGPTDTQYF
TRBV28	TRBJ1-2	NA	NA	TGTGCCAGCAGCCCCGGAGGGGCGGACTATGGCTACACCTTC	CASSPGGADYGYTF
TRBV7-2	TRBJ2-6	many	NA	TGTGCCAGCAGCCCAGGTGCCAACGTCCTGACTTTC	CASSPGANVLTF
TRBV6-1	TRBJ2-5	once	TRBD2	TGTGCCAGCAGTGAAGTAGCGGGAGGACGGACCCAGTACTTC	CASSEVAGGRTQYF
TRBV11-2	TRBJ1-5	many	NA	TGTGCCAGCAGCTTGATGGGAAATCCTAGCAATCAGCCCCAGCATTTT	CASSLMGNPSNQPQHF
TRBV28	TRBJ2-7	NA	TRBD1	TGTGCCAGCAGTTTGGAGACAGGGAGCGACGAGCAGTACTTC	CASSLETGSDEQYF